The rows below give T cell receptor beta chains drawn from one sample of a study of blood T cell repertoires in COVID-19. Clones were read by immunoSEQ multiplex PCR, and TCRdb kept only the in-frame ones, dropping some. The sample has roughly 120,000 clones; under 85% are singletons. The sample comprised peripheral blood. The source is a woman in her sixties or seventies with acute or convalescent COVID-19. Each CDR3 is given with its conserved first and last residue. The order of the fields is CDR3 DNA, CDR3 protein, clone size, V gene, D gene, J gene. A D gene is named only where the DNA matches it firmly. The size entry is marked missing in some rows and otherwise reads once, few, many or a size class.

cdr3_nt: TGTGCCAGCAGCGTCCTAGCGGGGCTCAGCGGAGATACGCAGTATTTT
cdr3_aa: CASSVLAGLSGDTQYF
clone_size: once
v_call: TRBV9
d_call: TRBD2
j_call: TRBJ2-3

cdr3_nt: TGTGCCAGCAGCTCTAATAACTATGGCTACACCTTC
cdr3_aa: CASSSNNYGYTF
clone_size: NA
v_call: TRBV5-4
d_call: NA
j_call: TRBJ1-2

cdr3_nt: TGTGCCAGCAGTCCAGGGGGTAGCCGGGCAACTAATGAAAAACTGTTTTTT
cdr3_aa: CASSPGGSRATNEKLFF
clone_size: NA
v_call: TRBV6-6
d_call: TRBD1
j_call: TRBJ1-4

cdr3_nt: TGTGCCAGCAGCCAGAACAGGGGCCGATATGAAAAACTGTTTTTT
cdr3_aa: CASSQNRGRYEKLFF
clone_size: few
v_call: TRBV7-6
d_call: TRBD1
j_call: TRBJ1-4

cdr3_nt: TGTGCCAGCAGCGCTTATGAGACAGGGCGGATCGATTCACCCCTCCACTTT
cdr3_aa: CASSAYETGRIDSPLHF
clone_size: NA
v_call: TRBV9
d_call: TRBD1
j_call: TRBJ1-6

cdr3_nt: TGTGCCAGCAGTATCCGCCGGGACAGTAACTATGGCTACACCTTC
cdr3_aa: CASSIRRDSNYGYTF
clone_size: once
v_call: TRBV2
d_call: TRBD1
j_call: TRBJ1-2

cdr3_nt: TGTGCCAGCAGTGAAGGCGGACAGGGGGTTGAAAAACTGTTTTTT
cdr3_aa: CASSEGGQGVEKLFF
clone_size: NA
v_call: TRBV25-1
d_call: TRBD1
j_call: TRBJ1-4

cdr3_nt: TGTGCCACCAGTGACTCTAGCGGGGTCACAGATACGCAGTATTTT
cdr3_aa: CATSDSSGVTDTQYF
clone_size: NA
v_call: TRBV24-1
d_call: TRBD2
j_call: TRBJ2-3

cdr3_nt: TGTGCCAGCAGCTTGTCCCCCGGGACTAGCGGAGAGGGCACAGATACGCAGTATTTT
cdr3_aa: CASSLSPGTSGEGTDTQYF
clone_size: NA
v_call: TRBV7-8
d_call: TRBD2
j_call: TRBJ2-3

cdr3_nt: TGCGCCAGCAGCCAAGGAGTGATGGCTGGAAACACCATATATTTT
cdr3_aa: CASSQGVMAGNTIYF
clone_size: NA
v_call: TRBV4-1
d_call: NA
j_call: TRBJ1-3

cdr3_nt: TGTGCTAGTGGTTTGGAAAAATCCGGGACAGGGGTTTTCTACGAGCAGTACTTC
cdr3_aa: CASGLEKSGTGVFYEQYF
clone_size: NA
v_call: TRBV12-5
d_call: TRBD1
j_call: TRBJ2-7

cdr3_nt: TGTGCCAGTTCCTCATGGGGGGGGACTAATGAAAAACTGTTTTTT
cdr3_aa: CASSSWGGTNEKLFF
clone_size: NA
v_call: TRBV19
d_call: NA
j_call: TRBJ1-4

cdr3_nt: TGTGCCAGCAACAGGGGGATGGATAGCAATCAGCCCCAGCATTTT
cdr3_aa: CASNRGMDSNQPQHF
clone_size: NA
v_call: TRBV2
d_call: TRBD1
j_call: TRBJ1-5

cdr3_nt: TGTGCCAGCAGCTGGGGACAGAAGGTTAACACCGGGGAGCTGTTTTTT
cdr3_aa: CASSWGQKVNTGELFF
clone_size: NA
v_call: TRBV11-2
d_call: TRBD1
j_call: TRBJ2-2

cdr3_nt: TGTGCCAGCAGTGGTTCGGTCTTCGGCTATGGCTACACCTTC
cdr3_aa: CASSGSVFGYGYTF
clone_size: NA
v_call: TRBV2
d_call: NA
j_call: TRBJ1-2

cdr3_nt: TGCGCCAGCAGCCGGGACAGTTTCACTGAAGCTTTCTTT
cdr3_aa: CASSRDSFTEAFF
clone_size: NA
v_call: TRBV5-1
d_call: TRBD1
j_call: TRBJ1-1

cdr3_nt: TGTGCCAGTAGTATCCCAGGACAGGGAAGGACGGATGGCTACACCTTC
cdr3_aa: CASSIPGQGRTDGYTF
clone_size: NA
v_call: TRBV19
d_call: TRBD1
j_call: TRBJ1-2

cdr3_nt: TGTGCCATCCACTCACAGGGGGCAAACGGGAATTCACCCCTCCACTTT
cdr3_aa: CAIHSQGANGNSPLHF
clone_size: NA
v_call: TRBV7-2
d_call: TRBD1
j_call: TRBJ1-6

cdr3_nt: TGTGCCAGCAGGGGCAATGTGAACACTGAAGCTTTCTTT
cdr3_aa: CASRGNVNTEAFF
clone_size: NA
v_call: TRBV27
d_call: NA
j_call: TRBJ1-1

cdr3_nt: TGCGCCAGCAGCTCTCACGGCACTGAAGCTTTCTTT
cdr3_aa: CASSSHGTEAFF
clone_size: NA
v_call: TRBV5-1
d_call: NA
j_call: TRBJ1-1

cdr3_nt: TGTGCCAGCAGCCCACAGGGATCGGCTGGCTACACCTTC
cdr3_aa: CASSPQGSAGYTF
clone_size: NA
v_call: TRBV5-4
d_call: NA
j_call: TRBJ1-2

cdr3_nt: TGCGCCAGCACCTGGGGGGACAGAACAACTAATGAAAAACTGTTTTTT
cdr3_aa: CASTWGDRTTNEKLFF
clone_size: NA
v_call: TRBV4-1
d_call: TRBD1
j_call: TRBJ1-4

cdr3_nt: TGCGCCAGCAGTGATGGAGGAACTGGAAACACCATATATTTT
cdr3_aa: CASSDGGTGNTIYF
clone_size: NA
v_call: TRBV10-1
d_call: NA
j_call: TRBJ1-3

cdr3_nt: TGTGCCAGCTCACCACGAGGGCCGAACACTGAAGCTTTCTTT
cdr3_aa: CASSPRGPNTEAFF
clone_size: NA
v_call: TRBV18
d_call: NA
j_call: TRBJ1-1

cdr3_nt: TGTGCCAGTAGTCCCGGACATTCTCAGCCCCAGCATTTT
cdr3_aa: CASSPGHSQPQHF
clone_size: few
v_call: TRBV19
d_call: NA
j_call: TRBJ1-5